This TCR beta chain was recovered during a study of long-term antiretroviral therapy in people with HIV. Across the study: The earliest samples came about a decade before the 2015 immediate-ART recommendation. Points from the study as a whole: The study found that diversity rose after ART but stayed below transplant donor controls. Gathering of blood took place between 2004 and 2017, possibly under older ART regimens. At every time point, clones expanded before ART dominated the repertoire.

Concerning this clone itself: Its antigen is not identified.

Sequencing used immunoSEQ v3.0 at survey level. The method was immunoSEQ multiplex PCR; TCRdb's version includes in-frame clones alone and lacks a portion of them. This table holds about 33,000 clones, about 83% found once. This TCR was recovered from a woman in her 50s with HIV. Sequenced material: unsorted PBMCs, taken 2 years after starting antiretroviral therapy.

The CDR3 protein is CASTRGGPRTDQPQHF. CDR3 coding DNA: TGTGCCAGCACCCGGGGGGGCCCTAGGACTGATCAGCCCCAGCATTTT. This chain uses TRBV21-1 with TRBJ1-5. TRBV21-1 is designated a pseudogene. The CDR3 sequence is 16 residues long.